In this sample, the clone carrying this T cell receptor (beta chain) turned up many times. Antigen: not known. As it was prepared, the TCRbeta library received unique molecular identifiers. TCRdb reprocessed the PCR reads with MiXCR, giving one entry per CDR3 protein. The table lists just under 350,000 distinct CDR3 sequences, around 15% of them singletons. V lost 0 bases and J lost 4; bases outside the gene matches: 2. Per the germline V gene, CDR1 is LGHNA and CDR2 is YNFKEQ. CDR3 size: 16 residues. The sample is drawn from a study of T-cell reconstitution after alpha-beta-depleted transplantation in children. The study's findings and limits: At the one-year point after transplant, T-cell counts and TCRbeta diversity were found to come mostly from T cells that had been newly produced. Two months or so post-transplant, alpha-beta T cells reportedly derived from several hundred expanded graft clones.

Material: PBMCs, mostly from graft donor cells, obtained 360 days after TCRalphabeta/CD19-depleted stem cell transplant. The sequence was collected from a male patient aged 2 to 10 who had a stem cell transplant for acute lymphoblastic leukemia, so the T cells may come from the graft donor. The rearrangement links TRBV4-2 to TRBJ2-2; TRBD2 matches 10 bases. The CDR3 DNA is TGTGCCAGCAGCCAAGAGGAGCGGGGGGGCACCGGGGAGCTGTTTTTT. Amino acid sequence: CASSQEERGGTGELFF.